The 21 T cell receptor beta chains below come from one sample, sequenced in a study of T cell repertoires in cytomegalovirus infection (dated by TCRdb to the late 2010s). The listed sequencing device is Illumina HiSeq 1500. Using fastp trimming at Q25 and MiXCR clonotype assembly, TCRdb reanalyzed the public sequencing data and kept in-frame beta chains. Here each entry gathers all rows of one CDR3 protein and keeps the most common genes and DNA. The sample has about 300,000 distinct CDR3 sequences on record, approximately 8.9% of them singletons. The top ten hold approximately 2.4% of the sample. The specimen was PBMCs. The receptor set was obtained from a human donor in good health (CMV status not recorded). Some clones in this sample may be carry-over from other donors' samples.

This clonotype has ten or more counts. The V gene is TRBV7-2, the J gene TRBJ2-3, with 9 bases aligning to TRBD1. This CDR3 has 15 residues. The J segment lost 3 bases and the V segment lost 5 bases, leaving 6 bases of the junction unmatched. Germline CDR1 SGHTA, CDR2 FQGNSA. CDR3 sequence reads: CASSLGTGRTDTQYF. The CDR3 nucleotides are TGTGCCAGCAGCCTGGGGACAGGGAGGACAGATACGCAGTATTTT.

This clonotype was observed a handful of times. The V and J genes are TRBV6-4 and TRBJ2-2; D not resolved. Germline V lookup: CDR1 MRHNA, CDR2 SNTAGT. The CDR3 runs 13 residues. V dropped 7 bases and J dropped 0 bases, with 6 bases sitting between them. CDR3 loop: CASKRSNTGELFF. The CDR3 DNA reads as TGTGCCAGCAAACGGTCGAACACCGGGGAGCTGTTTTTT.

J is TRBJ2-7 and V is TRBV4-1; D gene ambiguous. Germline CDR1 is MGHRA and CDR2 is YSYEKL. The CDR3 is made up of 14 amino acids. V lost 3 bases to trimming and J lost 9 bases, with 18 bases between them. The chain's CDR3 is CASSHPQWGTGQYF. The CDR3 bases are TGCGCCAGCAGCCACCCCCAATGGGGAACGGGGCAGTACTTC.

In its sample, this clonotype was seen many times. This chain connects TRBV7-2 to TRBJ1-4; TRBD1 might be the D (6 bases). The germline V gene encodes CDR1 SGHTA and CDR2 FQGNSA. The CDR3 length is 14 residues. The V gene lost 3 bases and the J gene lost 8 bases, with 13 bases spanning the gap. CDR3 in amino acids: CASSFQGQREKLFF. The DNA for the CDR3 is TGTGCCAGCAGCTTTCAGGGGCAGAGGGAAAAACTGTTTTTT.

The chain links TRBV10-2 to TRBJ1-2; 8 bases agree with TRBD1. The CDR3 loop spans 15 amino acids. Germline-derived CDR1 and CDR2 are WSHSY and SAAADI. The V segment lost 7 bases and the J segment 0 bases; nucleotides outside the gene matches: 7. CDR3 protein: CASKTGDLANYGYTF. The DNA for the CDR3 is TGCGCCAGCAAGACAGGGGATTTAGCTAACTATGGCTACACCTTC.

There are many counts of this clonotype. The J gene is TRBJ2-2, the V gene TRBV7-2, with TRBD2 identical over 8 bases. The germline V gene encodes CDR1 SGHTA and CDR2 FQGNSA. After removal of 2 bases from V and 5 bases from J, the junction contained 7 bases not matched to a gene. This CDR3 is built from 16 residues. The CDR3 protein is CASSLSPGGVTGELFF. The CDR3 DNA follows: TGTGCCAGCAGCTTATCCCCGGGGGGGGTAACCGGGGAGCTGTTTTTT. The variable domain in full, completed from reference TRBV7-2 and TRBJ2-2, reads GAGVSQSPSNKVTEKGKDVELRCDPISGHTALYWYRQSLGQGLEFLIYFQGNSAPDKSGLPSDRFSAERTGGSVSTLTIQRTQQEDSAVYLCASSLSPGGVTGELFFGEGSRLTVL.

This clonotype was seen a handful of times. V and J are TRBV18 and TRBJ1-1; D is possibly TRBD1 (5 bases). Trimming took off 2 bases at V and 13 bases at J, with 26 bases between the two ends. From germline, CDR1 is KGHSH and CDR2 LQKENI. CDR3 length: 16 residues. CDR3 region: CASSPWTVGPSGDDFF. For the CDR3, the DNA is TGTGCCAGCTCACCATGGACCGTGGGCCCATCTGGGGACGATTTCTTT.

Ten or more counts support this clonotype. The rearrangement uses TRBV7-2 and TRBJ2-5; TRBD2 aligns across 7 bases. The CDR3 length is 15 residues. V lost 5 bases, J lost 3 bases, and 9 bases stayed unmatched. Germline loops: CDR1 SGHTA, CDR2 FQGNSA. In DNA, the CDR3 is TGTGCCAGCAGCCAAAGTCTGGGGAGGGAAGAGACCCAGTACTTC. This translates into CASSQSLGREETQYF.

In its sample, this clonotype was seen many times. This sequence joins TRBV6-2 or TRBV6-3 and TRBJ2-7; 11 nucleotides agree with TRBD1. The CDR3 loop spans 15 amino acids. The V gene's germline CDR1 is MNHEY and CDR2 SVGEGT. V was pared by 7 bases and J by 4 bases, with 9 bases of the junction left unmatched. As DNA, the CDR3 is TGTGCCAGCACCCCAGGACAGGGGGCATGGTACGAGCAGTACGTC. This translates into CASTPGQGAWYEQYV.

J is TRBJ1-4 and V is TRBV14; D uncertain. Germline V gene sequence: CDR1 SGHDN, CDR2 FVKESK. The CDR3 length is 17 residues. The V and J ends lost 0 bases and 8 bases respectively, with 19 bases between them. Here the CDR3 reads CASSQDLDSPSGEKLFF. Here the CDR3 DNA reads TGTGCCAGCAGCCAAGATCTGGATAGTCCTTCGGGGGAAAAACTGTTTTTT.

There are many counts of this clonotype. The chain joins TRBV10-2 to TRBJ2-7; TRBD2 matches 7 bases. This CDR3 comprises 15 residues. V was pared by 6 bases and J by 5 bases, with 13 bases of the junction left unmatched. Germline V gene sequence: CDR1 WSHSY, CDR2 SAAADI. CDR3 DNA: TGCGCCAGCAGCTTCCCAAGGTCGGGGAGGGACGAGCAGTACTTC. This gives the protein CASSFPRSGRDEQYF.

The chain joins TRBV20-1 to TRBJ2-5; 8 bases match TRBD2. Trimming at V came to 0 bases and at J to 0 bases, leaving 6 bases not matched to a gene. Germline CDR1 is DFQATT and CDR2 is SNEGSKA (reference sequence). This CDR3 has 16 amino acids. The CDR3 reads CSARDGSGGYQETQYF. The CDR3 DNA reads TGCAGTGCTAGAGATGGGTCGGGGGGGTACCAAGAGACCCAGTACTTC.

This clonotype was picked up many times. The genes are TRBV19 and TRBJ2-3; D remains unclear. V was pared by 4 bases and J by 1 base, with 9 bases between. This CDR3 is built from 14 residues. Germline values: CDR1 LNHDA, CDR2 SQIVND (reference sequence). The chain's CDR3 is CASSTPGRTDTQYF. DNA of the CDR3: TGTGCCAGTAGTACCCCGGGCCGCACAGATACGCAGTATTTT.

The gene calls are TRBV7-9 and TRBJ2-1; D unresolved. Germline assignment: CDR1 SEHNR and CDR2 FQNEAQ (reference sequence). V was pared by 8 bases and J by 8 bases, with 25 bases between. CDR3 length: 16 residues. The CDR3 bases are TGTGCCAGCTCCAGTCGGGTAAGAAGTACAAGTGATGAGCAGTTCTTC. This codes for CASSSRVRSTSDEQFF.

This clonotype was detected many times. The rearrangement joins TRBV28 to TRBJ2-7; 12 nucleotides agree with TRBD1. Germline lookup yields CDR1 MDHEN and CDR2 SYDVKM. The CDR3 runs 15 residues. V was pared by 4 bases and J by 5 bases, with 6 bases of the junction left unmatched. The CDR3 DNA reads TGTGCCAGCAGTTCCTCCGGGACAGGGGGCCACGAGCAGTACGTC. Protein: CASSSSGTGGHEQYV.

This clonotype was found many times. The J gene is TRBJ2-5, the V gene TRBV2; D tentatively reads TRBD1 or TRBD2 (5 bases each). The V end lost 8 bases, the J end lost 5 bases, and 15 bases lay between the germline ends. This CDR3 is 13 amino acids long. Germline V gives CDR1 SNHLY, CDR2 FYNNEI. The CDR3 region is CASRQGEGETQYF. DNA for the CDR3: TGTGCCAGCCGGCAGGGCGAGGGGGAGACCCAGTACTTC.

This clonotype appeared many times. This chain connects TRBV20-1 to TRBJ2-7, with no clear D. The CDR3 is 14 amino acids. The V gene's germline CDR1 is DFQATT and CDR2 SNEGSKA (reference sequence). Trimming removed 0 bases at V and 3 bases at J, with 12 bases between. In DNA form, the CDR3 reads TGCAGTGCTAGAGATCCCAGGCAGGACTACGAGCAGTACGTC. This encodes CSARDPRQDYEQYV.

The chain uses TRBV12-3 or TRBV12-4 and TRBJ2-2, with D hard to call. The germline V and J ends were trimmed by 4 bases and 6 bases, with 6 bases remaining between them. The CDR3 contains 12 residues. DNA for the CDR3: TGTGCCAGCAGTTCAACCCCCGGGGAGCTGTTTTTT. Protein: CASSSTPGELFF.

There are many counts of this clonotype. This chain uses TRBV6-1 with TRBJ2-1, with 9 bases aligning to TRBD2. Trimming at V came to 3 bases and at J to 5 bases, leaving 5 bases not matched to a gene. Germline loops: CDR1 MNHNS, CDR2 SASEGT. The CDR3 covers 15 residues. CDR3 loop: CASSEPAGGHNEQFF. For the CDR3, the DNA is TGTGCCAGCAGTGAGCCAGCGGGGGGTCACAATGAGCAGTTCTTC.

This clonotype came up many times. The V and J genes are TRBV14 and TRBJ2-2, with TRBD1 identical over 10 bases. Germline V gene sequence: CDR1 SGHDN, CDR2 FVKESK. The J segment lost 5 bases and the V segment lost 4 bases, leaving 13 bases of the junction unmatched. The CDR3 is 18 amino acids. This CDR3 reads CASSRRDRGFRWTGELFF. The CDR3 DNA reads as TGTGCCAGCAGCCGCCGGGACAGGGGTTTCCGATGGACCGGGGAGCTGTTTTTT.

This clonotype was counted at least ten times. The chain carries TRBV4-2 and TRBJ2-1; TRBD2 aligns across 14 bases. Trimming removed 0 bases from V and 4 bases from J; junction bases left unmatched: 8. There are 19 residues in the CDR3. CDR1 and CDR2 from the germline V gene are LGHNA and YNFKEQ. CDR3 nucleotide sequence: TGTGCCAGCAGCCAAGATAAGGGACTAGCGGGGGCTGAGTACAATGAGCAGTTCTTC. Amino acids: CASSQDKGLAGAEYNEQFF.